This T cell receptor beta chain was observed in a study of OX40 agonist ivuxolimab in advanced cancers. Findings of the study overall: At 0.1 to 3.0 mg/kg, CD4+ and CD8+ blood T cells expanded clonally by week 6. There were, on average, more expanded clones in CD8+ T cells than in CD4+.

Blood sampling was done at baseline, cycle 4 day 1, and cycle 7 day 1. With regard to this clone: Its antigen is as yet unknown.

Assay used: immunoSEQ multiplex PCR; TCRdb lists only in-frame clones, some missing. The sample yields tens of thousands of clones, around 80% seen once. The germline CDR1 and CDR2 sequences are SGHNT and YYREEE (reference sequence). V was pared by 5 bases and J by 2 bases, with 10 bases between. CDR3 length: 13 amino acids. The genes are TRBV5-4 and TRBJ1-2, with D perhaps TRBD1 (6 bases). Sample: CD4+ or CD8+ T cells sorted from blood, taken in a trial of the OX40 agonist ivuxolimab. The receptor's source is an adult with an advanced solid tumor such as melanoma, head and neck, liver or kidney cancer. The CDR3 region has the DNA TGTGCCAGCAGTCAACAGGGCAACTATGGCTACACCTTC. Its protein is CASSQQGNYGYTF.